This T cell receptor (beta chain) was captured in a study of CD8 T cells in ankylosing spondylitis. CDR3 size: 16 residues. Germline loops: CDR1 DFQATT, CDR2 SNEGSKA (reference sequence). V dropped 3 bases and J dropped 5 bases, with 20 bases sitting between them. This clonotype was seen at least ten times. Its specificity is not known. Study-level results: Disease-linked clones displayed a CD8+ phenotype and appeared relatively rarely in peripheral blood. A motif of 7 to 9 highly homologous TCR beta variants was seen as apparently characteristic of ankylosing spondylitis blood. Disease-linked clones reportedly showed significant enrichment in matched ankylosing spondylitis synovial fluid.

Library preparation for TCR beta used quantitative 5'-RACE with molecular barcodes. MiXCR was run by TCRdb on the 5' RACE reads, yielding one entry per CDR3 protein. Seen here are 200,000 to 300,000 distinct CDR3 sequences, around 25% observed once, and the top ten hold 0.6% to 0.75%. The source of this sequence is a male donor with ankylosing spondylitis or in good health (not recorded which). The sequencing input was blood, either unsorted or a sorted T cell fraction (not recorded which). The chain recombines TRBV20-1 with TRBJ2-1; tentative D call: TRBD2 (6 bases). CDR3 sequence reads: CSARGSSTSGHNEQFF. The CDR3 DNA is TGCAGTGCTAGGGGGTCCTCGACTAGTGGGCACAATGAGCAGTTCTTC.